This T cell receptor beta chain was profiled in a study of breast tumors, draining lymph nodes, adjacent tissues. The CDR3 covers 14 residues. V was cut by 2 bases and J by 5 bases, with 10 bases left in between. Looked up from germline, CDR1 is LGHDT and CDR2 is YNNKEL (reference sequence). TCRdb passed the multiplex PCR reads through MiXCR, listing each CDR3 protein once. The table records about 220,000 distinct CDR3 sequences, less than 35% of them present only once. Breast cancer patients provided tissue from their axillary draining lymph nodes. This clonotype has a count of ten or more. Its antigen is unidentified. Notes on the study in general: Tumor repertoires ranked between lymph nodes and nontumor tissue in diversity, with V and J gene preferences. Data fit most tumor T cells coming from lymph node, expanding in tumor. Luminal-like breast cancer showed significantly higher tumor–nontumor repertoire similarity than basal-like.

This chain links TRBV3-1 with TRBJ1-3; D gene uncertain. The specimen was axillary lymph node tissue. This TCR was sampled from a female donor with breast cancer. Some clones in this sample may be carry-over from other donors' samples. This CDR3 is CASSQSGYRNTIYF. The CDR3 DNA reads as TGTGCCAGCAGCCAAAGTGGGTATCGAAACACCATATATTTT.